The 12 T cell receptor beta chains listed next were all sequenced from one sample in a study of T cell changes during pregnancy in multiple sclerosis. This table comes from immunoSEQ multiplex PCR, and its TCRdb copy is limited to in-frame clones, with some not included. Of tens of thousands of clones detected, roughly 89% appear once; the ten largest clones hold about 1.2%. The sample in question was CD4+ T cells from peripheral blood mononuclear cells, obtained in the first trimester of pregnancy. The receptors were gathered from a female donor with multiple sclerosis, enrolled in a pregnancy study.

A single count supports this clone. This chain uses TRBV30 with TRBJ1-4; 8 bases are shared with TRBD1. The length of the CDR3 is 14 residues. CDR1 and CDR2 from the germline V gene are GTSNPN and SVGIG (reference sequence). Germline trimming cut 5 bases from V and 8 bases from J; bases unmatched to any gene: 10. CDR3 sequence (DNA): TGTGCCTGGGCCCGTGATTCAGGGGGCGAAAAACTGTTTTTT. Its protein product is CAWARDSGGEKLFF.

The chain recombines TRBV19 with TRBJ1-1; unclear D gene. Germline V gene data show CDR1 as LNHDA and CDR2 as SQIVND (reference sequence). Deletions cut 4 bases from V and 5 bases from J, with 8 bases between. The CDR3 has 12 amino acids. The CDR3 sequence is CASSTGATEAFF. DNA of the CDR3: TGTGCCAGTAGTACCGGAGCAACTGAAGCTTTCTTT.

V usage is TRBV4-1 and J usage is TRBJ2-3; a weak D match, TRBD2 (6 bases). The CDR3 has 14 amino acids. CDR1 MGHRA and CDR2 YSYEKL come from the germline V gene. V dropped 7 bases and J dropped 2 bases, with 13 bases sitting between them. CDR3 in DNA: TGCGCCAGCACTAAGGGACTCTTCACAGATACGCAGTATTTT. Amino acid sequence: CASTKGLFTDTQYF.

This clone was seen just once. The rearrangement links TRBV9 to TRBJ2-1; a possible D gene is TRBD2 (5 bases). V was cut by 4 bases and J by 8 bases, with 16 bases left in between. CDR3 size: 14 residues. From germline, CDR1 is SGDLS and CDR2 YYNGEE. The CDR3 region has the DNA TGTGCCAGCAGCTATGAGGGCCGTGGTGATGAGCAGTTCTTC. Its translation is CASSYEGRGDEQFF.

This chain connects TRBV19 to TRBJ1-1; no clear D. The germline V gene encodes CDR1 LNHDA and CDR2 SQIVND (reference sequence). CDR3 length: 13 amino acids. The ends were cut back, 2 bases at V and 0 bases at J, with 4 bases in the middle. The CDR3 loop reads CASSIQVNTEAFF. In DNA form, the CDR3 reads TGTGCCAGTAGTATACAGGTGAACACTGAAGCTTTCTTT.

This clone has only a few counts. The V and J genes are TRBV7-9 and TRBJ1-1; D is possibly TRBD1 (6 bases). Germline assignment: CDR1 SEHNR and CDR2 FQNEAQ (reference sequence). The V and J ends lost 7 bases and 3 bases respectively, with 12 bases between them. The CDR3 runs to 13 residues. The CDR3 DNA reads TGTGCCAGCACCCTAGAGGGGGACACTGAAGCTTTCTTT. This translates into CASTLEGDTEAFF.

V gene TRBV21-1 combines with J gene TRBJ2-3; TRBD2, the table's D call, lacks a check against the DNA. TRBV21-1 has pseudogene status. CDR3 length equals 16 residues. The CDR3 loop reads CASSARGREGTDTQYF. Written as DNA, the CDR3 is TGTGCCAGCAGCGCCCGCGGGCGGGAGGGCACAGATACGCAGTATTTT.

V gene TRBV5-1 combines with J gene TRBJ2-3; 7 positions match TRBD2. J was trimmed by 1 base and V by 4 bases; bases with no gene match: 15. Per the germline V gene, CDR1 is SGHRS and CDR2 is YFSETQ. CDR3 length equals 18 residues. CDR3 in DNA: TGCGCCAGCAGCCCACTAGCGACGGGAGGAAGTGGCACAGATACGCAGTATTTT. It yields the protein CASSPLATGGSGTDTQYF.

V usage is TRBV7-2 and J usage is TRBJ2-5; a possible D gene is TRBD1 (5 bases). This CDR3 has 13 amino acids. Trimming took 5 bases from V and 6 from J, leaving 13 bases between them. Looked up from germline, CDR1 is SGHTA and CDR2 is FQGNSA. The DNA of the CDR3 is TGTGCCAGCAGCACCTCGACAGCTCAGACCCAGTACTTC. It encodes CASSTSTAQTQYF. The full variable domain, rest sourced from reference TRBV7-2 and TRBJ2-5, is GAGVSQSPSNKVTEKGKDVELRCDPISGHTALYWYRQSLGQGLEFLIYFQGNSAPDKSGLPSDRFSAERTGGSVSTLTIQRTQQEDSAVYLCASSTSTAQTQYFGPGTRLLVL.

The J gene is TRBJ2-5, the V gene TRBV5-1; 7 nucleotides agree with TRBD1. Germline V gene data show CDR1 as SGHRS and CDR2 as YFSETQ. CDR3 size: 14 residues. V shed 0 bases, J shed 2 bases, and the junction held 1 base outside the gene matches. The DNA for the CDR3 is TGCGCCAGCAGCTTGGTACAGGGGCAAGAGACCCAGTACTTC. Encoded protein: CASSLVQGQETQYF.

The count of this clone is one. The J gene is TRBJ2-1, the V gene TRBV19; 8 positions match TRBD2. After removal of 9 bases from V and 7 bases from J, the junction contained 14 bases not matched to a gene. Germline V gives CDR1 LNHDA, CDR2 SQIVND (reference sequence). The CDR3 consists of 15 residues. CDR3 coding DNA: TGTGCCAGCGGACTAGCCGGACCGAGCAGGAATGAGCAGTTCTTC. It is translated as CASGLAGPSRNEQFF.

This chain links TRBV10-3 with TRBJ2-6; D ambiguous. Germline V CDR1 and CDR2: ENHRY, SYGVKD. The CDR3 is 15 amino acids. Trimming pared 2 bases from V and 0 bases from J, leaving 5 bases between. CDR3 bases: TGTGCCATCAGTGAGGGGCACTCTGGGGCCAACGTCCTGACTTTC. Translation gives CAISEGHSGANVLTF.